The 18 T cell receptor beta chains below come from one sample, sequenced in a study of control samples from healthy donors and cancer patients. Only in-frame clones appear in the TCRdb table, and some are missing; sequencing was by immunoSEQ multiplex PCR. This sample has some 200,000 clones; 91% occur once, and the top ten carry 1.5%. Specimen: blood. Every receptor here comes from a woman aged 25 to 45 in good health.

Note on this clone: Other DNA sequences in the same sample also yield this CDR3. The chain has TRBV7-6 and TRBJ1-1, with a tentative D call TRBD1 (5 bases). The CDR3 totals 12 residues. Germline lookup yields CDR1 SGHVS and CDR2 FNYEAQ. The V gene lost 4 bases and the J gene lost 5 bases, with 8 bases spanning the gap. CDR3 sequence reads: CASSSGRTEAFF. CDR3 sequence (DNA): TGTGCCAGCAGCTCAGGGAGGACTGAAGCTTTCTTT. The full variable domain, rest sourced from reference TRBV7-6 and TRBJ1-1, is GAGVSQSPRYKVTKRGQDVALRCDPISGHVSLYWYRQALGQGPEFLTYFNYEAQQDKSGLPNDRFSAERPEGSISTLTIQRTEQRDSAMYRCASSSGRTEAFFGQGTRLTVV.

The V gene is TRBV3-1 (or the pseudogene TRBV3-2), the J gene TRBJ1-2, with D perhaps matching TRBD1 (5 bases). CDR1 LGHDT and CDR2 YNNKEL come from the germline V gene (reference sequence). Trimming took off 3 bases at V and 8 bases at J, with 13 bases between the two ends. The CDR3 has 13 residues. For the CDR3, the DNA is TGTGCCAGCAGCCAGAGCCGAGGGGACGGCTACACCTTC. Its protein is CASSQSRGDGYTF.

The chain has TRBV7-9 and TRBJ1-1; TRBD1 might be the D (6 bases). Trimming stripped 5 bases from V and 1 base from J, with 11 bases between. The CDR3 is made up of 14 amino acids. Germline V lookup: CDR1 SEHNR, CDR2 FQNEAQ (reference sequence). The CDR3 DNA is TGTGCCAGCAGCCTTAAGGGGGGGAACACTGAAGCTTTCTTT. Residues: CASSLKGGNTEAFF.

The rearrangement joins TRBV6-8 to TRBJ2-7; TRBD2 matches at 10 bases. Germline lookup yields CDR1 MNHGY and CDR2 SAAAGT. The V gene end was trimmed by 6 bases and the J gene end by 0 bases; junction bases not matched to a gene: 8. The CDR3 contains 16 residues. The CDR3 spells CASRDRTSGRSYEQYF. Here the CDR3 DNA reads TGTGCCAGCAGGGACAGGACTAGCGGTCGCTCCTACGAGCAGTACTTC.

The rearrangement links TRBV11-3 to TRBJ2-5, with 9 bases matching TRBD2. CDR1 is SGHNT and CDR2 is YENEEA in the germline V gene. After removal of 5 bases from V and 4 bases from J, the junction contained 5 bases not matched to a gene. The CDR3 is 14 amino acids. Here the CDR3 reads CASSPRTSVETQYF. For the CDR3, the DNA is TGTGCCAGCAGCCCCCGGACTAGCGTAGAGACCCAGTACTTC.

CDR3 residues: CASSLFRGQGREKLFF. For the CDR3, the DNA is TGTGCCAGCAGTTTATTTCGGGGACAGGGTAGGGAAAAACTGTTTTTT. V is TRBV27 and J is TRBJ1-4; the match to TRBD1 covers 9 bases. From germline, CDR1 is MNHEY and CDR2 SMNVEV (reference sequence). Trimming took 1 base from V and 8 from J; bases not matched to a gene: 8. This CDR3 region has 16 residues.

The V and J genes are TRBV7-7 and TRBJ2-5; D may be TRBD2 (6 bases). This CDR3 comprises 14 residues. Looked up from germline, CDR1 is SSHAT and CDR2 is FNYEAQ (reference sequence). V shed 1 base and J shed 2 bases, with 8 bases lying between them. The chain's CDR3 is CASSLGGLQETQYF. DNA for the CDR3: TGTGCCAGCAGCTTAGGGGGACTGCAAGAGACCCAGTACTTC.

This chain connects TRBV27 to TRBJ1-1; tentative D call: TRBD1 (6 bases). The germline gives CDR1 MNHEY, CDR2 SMNVEV (reference sequence). V lost 4 bases, J lost 10 bases, and 10 bases lay in between. This CDR3 has 11 residues. The CDR3 region is CASSYRDIAFF. The CDR3 DNA reads TGTGCCAGCAGTTACCGGGACATAGCTTTCTTT.

A remark on this clone: The same CDR3 arises from other DNA sequences in this sample as well. J is TRBJ1-4 and V is TRBV28; a weak D match, TRBD1 (5 bases). The germline CDR1 and CDR2 sequences are MDHEN and SYDVKM. V was trimmed by 6 bases and J by 2 bases, leaving 10 bases between them. There are 14 residues in the CDR3. The CDR3 here is CASSRGVTNEKLFF. As DNA, the CDR3 is TGTGCCAGCAGCCGGGGGGTTACTAATGAAAAACTGTTTTTT.

The gene calls are TRBV18 and TRBJ2-2; 9 nucleotides match TRBD1. Trimming took 6 bases from V and 3 from J; bases not matched to a gene: 2. The germline gives CDR1 KGHSH, CDR2 LQKENI. CDR3 size: 14 residues. DNA for the CDR3: TGTGCCAGCTCCCGGGACAGGGACACCGGGGAGCTGTTTTTT. Translating it yields CASSRDRDTGELFF. The whole variable domain, filled in from reference TRBV18 and TRBJ2-2, reads NAGVMQNPRHLVRRRGQEARLRCSPMKGHSHVYWYRQLPEEGLKFMVYLQKENIIDESGMPKERFSAEFPKEGPSILRIQQVVRGDSAAYFCASSRDRDTGELFFGEGSRLTVL.

CDR3 DNA sequence: TGTGCCAGCAGCTCGACAGGCCTACATGAAAAACTGTTTTTT. Encoded protein: CASSSTGLHEKLFF. The rearrangement joins TRBV11-1 to TRBJ1-4, with a possible D match to TRBD1 (6 bases). In germline, CDR1 is SGHAT, CDR2 FQDESV (reference sequence). V lost 4 bases and J 6 bases, leaving 12 bases between the germline ends. The CDR3 is 14 residues long. The full variable domain, with the rest looked up from reference TRBV11-1 and TRBJ1-4, is EAEVAQSPRYKITEKSQAVAFWCDPISGHATLYWYRQILGQGPELLVQFQDESVVDDSQLPKDRFSAERLKGVDSTLKIQPAELGDSAMYLCASSSTGLHEKLFFGSGTQLSVL.

V is TRBV28 and J is TRBJ1-2; tentatively, D is TRBD1 (5 bases). Germline CDR1 and CDR2: MDHEN and SYDVKM. V was shortened by 8 bases and J by 2 bases, with 9 bases between the two germline ends. The CDR3 has 12 amino acids. The CDR3 region has the DNA TGTGCCAGCGTGAGGGACAACTATGGCTACACCTTC. Protein sequence: CASVRDNYGYTF.

The V call is TRBV6-4, the J call TRBJ2-3; 7 nucleotides agree with TRBD1. The CDR3 has 15 amino acids. CDR1 and CDR2 from the germline V gene are MRHNA and SNTAGT. The trim removed 3 bases at V and 4 bases at J, leaving 7 bases unmatched. The CDR3 loop is CASSEVGTDPDTQYF. The DNA of the CDR3 is TGTGCCAGCAGTGAGGTCGGGACAGACCCAGATACGCAGTATTTT.

This chain uses TRBV7-2 with TRBJ2-1, with TRBD2 matching 12 bases. V lost 2 bases and J lost 8; bases outside the gene matches: 4. The germline gives CDR1 SGHTA, CDR2 FQGNSA. The CDR3 is made up of 15 amino acids. The CDR3 sequence is CASSLWSSGRDEQFF. The DNA for the CDR3 is TGTGCCAGCAGCTTATGGTCTAGCGGGAGGGATGAGCAGTTCTTC. Full variable domain (missing parts from reference TRBV7-2 and TRBJ2-1): GAGVSQSPSNKVTEKGKDVELRCDPISGHTALYWYRQSLGQGLEFLIYFQGNSAPDKSGLPSDRFSAERTGGSVSTLTIQRTQQEDSAVYLCASSLWSSGRDEQFFGPGTRLTVL.

The gene calls are TRBV28 and TRBJ2-5; possibly TRBD2 for D (8 bases). V lost 3 bases to trimming and J lost 5 bases, with 16 bases between them. The germline CDR1 and CDR2 sequences are MDHEN and SYDVKM. This CDR3 has 15 residues. CDR3 protein: CASSFRGTSAETQYF. The CDR3 DNA is TGTGCCAGCAGTTTCAGGGGGACTAGTGCCGAGACCCAGTACTTC.

This chain links TRBV18 with TRBJ2-1; no firm D call. The CDR3 runs to 13 residues. With 4 bases removed from V and 6 bases from J, the gap between germline ends came to 10 bases. CDR1 and CDR2 (germline): KGHSH, LQKENI. CDR3 in amino acids: CASSLGLGNEQFF. CDR3 DNA sequence: TGTGCCAGCTCACTCGGATTGGGCAATGAGCAGTTCTTC.

V gene TRBV3-1 (or the pseudogene TRBV3-2) combines with J gene TRBJ1-2; 7 nucleotides agree with TRBD1. Germline lookup yields CDR1 LGHDT and CDR2 YNNKEL (reference sequence). CDR3 length: 15 residues. With V trimmed by 4 bases and J by 1 base, 6 bases remained unmatched. Here the CDR3 reads CASSPRDRRNYGYTF. CDR3 in DNA: TGTGCCAGCAGCCCCCGGGACAGACGTAACTATGGCTACACCTTC.

The gene calls are TRBV14 and TRBJ1-2, with D uncertain. From germline, CDR1 is SGHDN and CDR2 FVKESK. The CDR3 runs 12 residues. Trimming left V 1 base short and J 8 bases short, with 8 bases between. Written as DNA, the CDR3 is TGTGCCAGCAGCCAAGGGGTTGGAGGCTACACCTTC. Translated, it gives CASSQGVGGYTF.